Following are 30 T cell receptor beta chains from one sample sequenced in a study of monozygotic twins with inflammatory bowel disease (dated by TCRdb to the late 2010s). The library was made by 5' RACE. The reads were generated on an Illumina HiSeq 2500. After reprocessing by TCRdb, each CDR3 protein sequence is one entry, and no DNA is given. The sample's records list more than 350,000 distinct CDR3 sequences. About 2.4% of the sample rests with the top ten. The sequenced material came from blood. Receptor source: a human donor with ulcerative colitis or Crohn's disease, or a healthy co-twin of an affected twin (not recorded which).

V and J are TRBV4-2 and TRBJ2-7; TCRdb indicates TRBD2, and absent DNA this call remains unverified. This CDR3 spans 17 amino acids. Germline V gene data show CDR1 as LGHNA and CDR2 as YNFKEQ. CDR3 loop: CASSLDGSGKNSYEQYF.

The chain joins TRBV7-2 to TRBJ2-3; TCRdb's D gene call, TRBD2, goes unchecked for lack of DNA. CDR1 is SGHTA, CDR2 FQGNSA, per germline. The length of the CDR3 is 15 residues. The CDR3 here is CASSSGLVSWDTQYF.

V and J are TRBV20-1 and TRBJ1-2. The CDR3 runs to 14 residues. Germline-derived CDR1 and CDR2 are DFQATT and SNEGSKA (reference sequence). This CDR3 is CSASRGGGLYGYTF.

The chain carries TRBV12-3 or TRBV12-4 and TRBJ2-7; as DNA is missing, the TRBD2 call by TCRdb cannot be tested. CDR3 length: 14 residues. The CDR3 here is CASNPGLASDEQYF.

V usage is TRBV27 and J usage is TRBJ2-2; the D call from TCRdb, TRBD1, cannot be confirmed without DNA. This CDR3 region has 14 residues. Per germline, CDR1 MNHEY and CDR2 SMNVEV (reference sequence). The CDR3 sequence is CAIDGTGNTGELFF.

The rearrangement joins TRBV29-1 to TRBJ2-1. The germline CDR1 and CDR2 sequences are SQVTM and ANQGSEA. The CDR3 consists of 13 residues. The CDR3 here is CSVEASIRREQFF.

This chain uses TRBV12-3 or TRBV12-4 with TRBJ2-3; TCRdb proposes TRBD2, but this gene call is untestable without DNA. The CDR3 is 12 amino acids. The CDR3 sequence is CASSPALDTQYF.

The V call is TRBV5-5, the J call TRBJ1-2; TCRdb's D call of TRBD1 is untestable without DNA. The germline CDR1 and CDR2 sequences are SGHKS and YYEKEE (reference sequence). The CDR3 is 15 amino acids. CDR3 protein: CASSFVSGADYGYTF.

This chain links TRBV7-9 with TRBJ2-1; TCRdb selects TRBD1, and the lack of DNA leaves this call unchecked. The CDR3 runs to 14 residues. The germline V gene encodes CDR1 SEHNR and CDR2 FQNEAQ (reference sequence). The CDR3 loop is CASSLADRADEQFF.

The rearrangement joins TRBV3-1 to TRBJ2-7; TCRdb reports TRBD2, a call that lacks DNA to check it against. The CDR3 is made up of 15 amino acids. Germline V lookup: CDR1 LGHDT, CDR2 YNNKEL (reference sequence). CDR3 sequence reads: CASSPGTSRAYEQYF.

This rearrangement joins TRBV5-6 to TRBJ2-4. Germline assignment: CDR1 SGHDT and CDR2 YYEEEE. The CDR3 sequence is 11 residues long. The CDR3 sequence: CASSLLNIQYF.

The V gene is TRBV5-4, the J gene TRBJ2-1; TCRdb reports TRBD2, a call that lacks DNA to check it against. The CDR3 consists of 16 residues. The germline V gene encodes CDR1 SGHNT and CDR2 YYREEE (reference sequence). CDR3 sequence reads: CASSLGASGGPNEQFF.

CDR3 region: CASSGTGGAYNSPLHF. The chain employs TRBV12-3 or TRBV12-4 and TRBJ1-6; TCRdb's D call, TRBD1, is unchecked because there is no DNA. This CDR3 spans 16 amino acids.

The genes are TRBV12-3 or TRBV12-4 and TRBJ2-2. This CDR3 contains 12 residues. This CDR3 reads CASRLTPGELFF.

V usage is TRBV4-3 and J usage is TRBJ1-6; TCRdb selects TRBD1, and the lack of DNA leaves this call unchecked. The length of the CDR3 is 15 residues. Germline lookup yields CDR1 LGHNA and CDR2 YSLEER. This CDR3 is CASSQGPGGVSPLHF.

The chain joins TRBV20-1 to TRBJ2-5; TCRdb's D call, TRBD2, is unchecked because there is no DNA. The CDR3 loop spans 14 amino acids. Germline V gene lookup returns CDR1 DFQATT and CDR2 SNEGSKA (reference sequence). CDR3 protein: CSARSPGLAETQYF.

The rearrangement uses TRBV5-1 and TRBJ2-6. Germline V gene sequence: CDR1 SGHRS, CDR2 YFSETQ. This CDR3 has 15 residues. CDR3 sequence: CASSLILSGANVLTF.

The chain is built from TRBV4-3 and TRBJ2-7; TCRdb's D call, TRBD1, is unchecked because there is no DNA. The CDR3 is 15 amino acids. In germline, CDR1 is LGHNA, CDR2 YSLEER. The CDR3 is CASSQGAGGHYEQYF.

The rearrangement links TRBV5-1 to TRBJ2-3. The CDR3 loop spans 16 amino acids. CDR1 SGHRS and CDR2 YFSETQ come from the germline V gene. CDR3 amino acids: CASSLVSSASTDTQYF. Variable domain in full (rest from reference TRBV5-1 and TRBJ2-3): KAGVTQTPRYLIKTRGQQVTLSCSPISGHRSVSWYQQTPGQGLQFLFEYFSETQRNKGNFPGRFSGRQFSNSRSEMNVSTLELGDSALYLCASSLVSSASTDTQYFGPGTRLTVL.

This chain uses TRBV10-3 with TRBJ2-7; the D call from TCRdb, TRBD2, cannot be confirmed without DNA. Germline loops: CDR1 ENHRY, CDR2 SYGVKD. The CDR3 spans 13 residues. The CDR3: CAISEGDSYEQYF.

The CDR3 region is CASSYSREYETQYF. This chain connects TRBV6-6 to TRBJ2-5; the D call from TCRdb, TRBD1, cannot be confirmed without DNA. The germline V gene encodes CDR1 MNHNY and CDR2 SVGAGI (reference sequence). This CDR3 spans 14 amino acids.

This chain uses TRBV7-3 with TRBJ1-5; checking the TCRdb D call of TRBD1 is not possible without DNA. Germline V gene lookup returns CDR1 SGHTA and CDR2 FQGTGA. There are 16 residues in the CDR3. The CDR3: CASRSPRTVKNQPQHF.

The chain uses TRBV6-5 and TRBJ1-5; as DNA is missing, the TRBD1 call by TCRdb cannot be tested. The length of the CDR3 is 15 residues. Germline V gives CDR1 MNHEY, CDR2 SVGAGI. The CDR3 reads CASSYVSGRSQPQHF.

The V gene is TRBV29-1, the J gene TRBJ1-4; TCRdb lists TRBD1, though no DNA is available to test this call. CDR1 and CDR2 from the germline V gene are SQVTM and ANQGSEA. This CDR3 has 13 residues. This CDR3 reads CSAQGASFEKLFF.

The chain carries TRBV9 and TRBJ2-5; TCRdb returns TRBD1, unconfirmable since there is no DNA. The CDR3 consists of 15 residues. Germline V gene sequence: CDR1 SGDLS, CDR2 YYNGEE. CDR3 sequence reads: CASSVGGGPQETQYF.

The chain employs TRBV15 and TRBJ2-2; as DNA is missing, the TRBD1 call by TCRdb cannot be tested. The CDR3 length is 17 residues. Germline values: CDR1 LNHNV, CDR2 YYDKDF (reference sequence). Here the CDR3 reads CATSRQGQASNTGELFF.

The CDR3 region is CSARTPAGGSQETQYF. V and J are TRBV20-1 and TRBJ2-5; the TCRdb D gene call, TRBD1, has no DNA to confirm it. The CDR3 has 16 amino acids. Germline V gene lookup returns CDR1 DFQATT and CDR2 SNEGSKA (reference sequence).

This sequence joins TRBV30 and TRBJ1-5. The length of the CDR3 is 13 residues. Germline V gene data show CDR1 as GTSNPN and CDR2 as SVGIG (reference sequence). The CDR3 is CAWSVDLSQPQHF.

The chain combines TRBV5-5 with TRBJ2-3; TCRdb indicates TRBD1, and absent DNA this call remains unverified. Germline V gene lookup returns CDR1 SGHKS and CDR2 YYEKEE (reference sequence). The CDR3 spans 15 residues. The CDR3 loop is CASRTGTYNTDTQYF. Full variable domain (remainder filled in from reference TRBV5-5 and TRBJ2-3): DAGVTQSPTHLIKTRGQQVTLRCSPISGHKSVSWYQQVLGQGPQFIFQYYEKEERGRGNFPDRFSARQFPNYSSELNVNALLLGDSALYLCASRTGTYNTDTQYFGPGTRLTVL.

The chain couples TRBV28 to TRBJ2-3; TCRdb's D call of TRBD2 is untestable without DNA. This CDR3 has 15 amino acids. Germline V CDR1 and CDR2: MDHEN, SYDVKM. CDR3 protein: CASSLSGSVTDTQYF.